Ten or more counts support the clone carrying this T cell receptor (beta chain). This entry is derived from a study of blood T cell repertoires in COVID-19. Study summary: The cDNA or gDNA used as material had been derived from T cells, B-cell-depleted T cells, or PBMCs.

In germline, CDR1 is SGHTA, CDR2 FQGNSA. The CDR3 covers 17 residues. The V and J ends lost 5 bases and 0 bases respectively, with 17 bases between them. Assay: immunoSEQ multiplex PCR; the TCRdb copy retains only in-frame clones and omits some. Of about 130,000 clones listed, around 85% are singletons. Followed over time, Seattle patients had been enrolled while infection was active. Sample: peripheral blood. The rearrangement joins TRBV7-2 to TRBJ1-3, with no clear D. This receptor was identified in a man aged 25 to 40 with COVID-19, enrolled during active disease. The CDR3 coding sequence is TGTGCCAGCAGCCCGCCCCTGGCGGCCGACTCTGGAAACACCATATATTTT. Translated, it gives CASSPPLAADSGNTIYF. The full variable domain, completed using reference TRBV7-2 and TRBJ1-3, is GAGVSQSPSNKVTEKGKDVELRCDPISGHTALYWYRQSLGQGLEFLIYFQGNSAPDKSGLPSDRFSAERTGGSVSTLTIQRTQQEDSAVYLCASSPPLAADSGNTIYFGEGSWLTVV.